These 27 T cell receptor beta chains were all obtained from the same sample, sequenced in a study of cytomegalovirus exposure and HLA in healthy donors. Profiled with immunoSEQ multiplex PCR; TCRdb holds only in-frame clones, not every one. The sample lists about 220,000 clones, approximately 90% seen once, with roughly 1% in the top ten. Specimen: PBMCs. These TCRs come from a woman between 18 and 29 years old in good health and CMV-seronegative.

The chain links TRBV11-2 to TRBJ1-3; possibly TRBD1 for D (5 bases). Looked up from germline, CDR1 is SGHAT and CDR2 is FQNNGV. Deletions cut 3 bases from V and 0 bases from J, with 15 bases between. The CDR3 totals 17 residues. CDR3 region: CASSFILAGHSGNTIYF. The DNA for the CDR3 is TGTGCCAGCAGCTTTATTTTGGCAGGGCACTCTGGAAACACCATATATTTT.

The rearrangement joins TRBV7-9 to TRBJ1-2; 7 nucleotides line up with TRBD1. The CDR3 covers 13 residues. The J segment lost 8 bases and the V segment lost 5 bases, leaving 8 bases of the junction unmatched. The germline CDR1 and CDR2 sequences are SEHNR and FQNEAQ (reference sequence). In nucleotides, the CDR3 is TGTGCCAGCAGCATGGGACAGCCCAAGGGCTACACCTTC. Its protein is CASSMGQPKGYTF.

The chain recombines TRBV12-5 with TRBJ2-1; TRBD2 agrees at 9 bases. J gave up 9 bases and V 2 bases, and 11 bases lay outside the gene matches. CDR3 length: 16 amino acids. Germline V CDR1 and CDR2: LGHNT, FRNRAP. The CDR3 DNA sequence: TGTGCTAGTGGTTTGCCGACGGTAGCGGGAGTACTTGAGCAGTTCTTC. Translation: CASGLPTVAGVLEQFF.

This chain links TRBV19 with TRBJ1-2; weak D call: TRBD1 (5 bases). The ends were cut back, 3 bases at V and 4 bases at J, with 15 bases in the middle. Germline values: CDR1 LNHDA, CDR2 SQIVND (reference sequence). The CDR3 contains 15 residues. The CDR3 sequence: CASSIVILDTYGYTF. The CDR3 DNA follows: TGTGCCAGTAGTATTGTTATTTTGGACACCTATGGCTACACCTTC.

This clone was detected a few times. The chain links TRBV6-6 to TRBJ1-5; maybe TRBD1 (5 bases). The length of the CDR3 is 14 residues. The germline gives CDR1 MNHNY, CDR2 SVGAGI (reference sequence). V was pared by 7 bases and J by 4 bases, with 14 bases between. CDR3 bases: TGTGCCAGCACCCCGCTCGGGGGGAATCAGCCCCAGCATTTT. This translates into CASTPLGGNQPQHF.

The V and J genes are TRBV11-3 and TRBJ2-1; TRBD2 matches at 7 bases. This CDR3 region has 15 residues. Germline V CDR1 and CDR2: SGHNT, YENEEA. Germline trimming cut 6 bases from V and 5 bases from J; bases unmatched to any gene: 10. The CDR3 DNA follows: TGTGCCAGCAGTCAACCCGGGACTAACCACAATGAGCAGTTCTTC. This translates into CASSQPGTNHNEQFF.

V gene TRBV18 combines with J gene TRBJ1-4; unclear D gene. Germline V CDR1 and CDR2: KGHSH, LQKENI. V was trimmed by 0 bases and J by 7 bases, leaving 9 bases between them. The length of the CDR3 is 14 residues. The CDR3 here is CASSPPSGFEKLFF. The CDR3 DNA is TGTGCCAGCTCACCACCTTCCGGGTTTGAAAAACTGTTTTTT. Full variable domain (rest looked up from reference TRBV18 and TRBJ1-4): NAGVMQNPRHLVRRRGQEARLRCSPMKGHSHVYWYRQLPEEGLKFMVYLQKENIIDESGMPKERFSAEFPKEGPSILRIQQVVRGDSAAYFCASSPPSGFEKLFFGSGTQLSVL.

The rearrangement links TRBV6-5 to TRBJ1-3; D is ambiguous. V lost 0 bases and J 0 bases, leaving 6 bases between the germline ends. The CDR3 length is 15 residues. From germline, CDR1 is MNHEY and CDR2 SVGAGI. CDR3 protein: CASSYSPGSGNTIYF. The CDR3 DNA is TGTGCCAGCAGTTACTCTCCCGGCTCTGGAAACACCATATATTTT.

The CDR3 reads CASSLSVGQETQYF. CDR3 bases: TGCGCCAGCAGCTTGTCGGTTGGCCAAGAGACCCAGTACTTC. The chain has TRBV5-1 and TRBJ2-5, with D unclear. The CDR3 runs to 14 residues. The germline gives CDR1 SGHRS, CDR2 YFSETQ. V dropped 1 base and J dropped 1 base, with 8 bases sitting between them.

This clone was found once. The V call is TRBV27, the J call TRBJ2-3, with 11 bases lining up with TRBD2. Germline CDR1 reads MNHEY; CDR2 reads SMNVEV (reference sequence). V shed 2 bases and J 4 bases; nucleotides not matched to a gene: 5. This CDR3 is built from 16 residues. CDR3 coding DNA: TGTGCCAGCAGTTTAACTAGCGGGAGACCGGCAGATACGCAGTATTTT. This codes for CASSLTSGRPADTQYF.

The chain links TRBV6-1 to TRBJ1-2; a possible D gene is TRBD1 (6 bases). CDR1 and CDR2 (germline): MNHNS, SASEGT. The V end was cut by 1 base, the J end by 4 bases, with 13 bases between. The CDR3 is 15 residues long. The DNA of the CDR3 is TGTGCCAGCAGTGAAGGCAAGACAGGCGGCTATGGCTACACCTTC. Amino acids: CASSEGKTGGYGYTF.

The V call is TRBV5-4, the J call TRBJ2-2, with TRBD2 matching 10 bases. Trimming removed 0 bases from V and 7 bases from J; junction bases left unmatched: 6. This CDR3 spans 16 amino acids. Germline CDR1 and CDR2: SGHNT and YYREEE (reference sequence). CDR3 bases: TGTGCCAGCAGCTTGGAATTGGCTAGCGGGAGCGGGGAGCTGTTTTTT. Its protein is CASSLELASGSGELFF.

V is TRBV25-1 and J is TRBJ2-5; the D gene is possibly TRBD1 (6 bases). The ends were cut back, 4 bases at V and 5 bases at J, with 14 bases in the middle. The CDR3 length is 14 residues. The germline gives CDR1 MGHDK, CDR2 SYGVNS. The CDR3 DNA follows: TGTGCCAGCAGTGCCGCAGGGGCGCGCGAGACCCAGTACTTC. Its protein is CASSAAGARETQYF.

V usage is TRBV5-1 and J usage is TRBJ2-1, with D maybe TRBD2 (5 bases). This CDR3 has 14 residues. Germline CDR1 and CDR2: SGHRS and YFSETQ. The V and J ends lost 0 bases and 7 bases respectively, with 11 bases between them. The CDR3 DNA reads TGCGCCAGCAGCTTGGCGCTCGGGGTTAATGAGCAGTTCTTC. As protein: CASSLALGVNEQFF.

The J gene is TRBJ2-1, the V gene TRBV27; 7 bases align to TRBD2. Per germline, CDR1 MNHEY and CDR2 SMNVEV (reference sequence). The CDR3 covers 15 residues. V gave up 7 bases and J gave up 1 base; unmatched junction bases: 7. The DNA for the CDR3 is TGTGCCAGCATCGCCCGGGGAGGGTCCTACAATGAGCAGTTCTTC. Protein: CASIARGGSYNEQFF.

This sequence joins TRBV25-1 and TRBJ1-4; D is unclear. Germline lookup yields CDR1 MGHDK and CDR2 SYGVNS. The CDR3 is made up of 15 amino acids. V dropped 6 bases and J dropped 2 bases, with 13 bases sitting between them. The CDR3 here is CASSAPTDTNEKLFF. The CDR3 nucleotides are TGTGCCAGCAGCGCGCCAACAGATACTAATGAAAAACTGTTTTTT.

The genes are TRBV16 and TRBJ1-2; 7 bases map to TRBD1. The ends lost 4 bases at V and 4 bases at J; junction bases unmatched: 9. This CDR3 region has 15 residues. Germline lookup yields CDR1 KGHSY and CDR2 FQNENV. The CDR3 spells CASSLDRVSSYGYTF. For the CDR3, the DNA is TGTGCCAGCAGCCTAGACAGGGTTTCGAGCTATGGCTACACCTTC.

This clone was recorded once. The chain employs TRBV7-9 and TRBJ2-2, with D hard to call. This CDR3 comprises 12 residues. The V gene lost 5 bases and the J gene lost 6 bases, with 7 bases spanning the gap. Looked up from germline, CDR1 is SEHNR and CDR2 is FQNEAQ (reference sequence). The CDR3 coding sequence is TGTGCCAGCAGCCCCGGGTCCGGGGAGCTGTTTTTT. This encodes CASSPGSGELFF.

The chain has TRBV5-5 and TRBJ2-7; maybe TRBD2 (6 bases). This CDR3 comprises 13 residues. V lost 2 bases and J lost 2, with 8 bases in between. Germline assignment: CDR1 SGHKS and CDR2 YYEKEE (reference sequence). CDR3 sequence (DNA): TGTGCCAGCAGCTTTAGCGGACCCTACGAGCAGTACTTC. It is translated as CASSFSGPYEQYF.

The chain has TRBV5-1 and TRBJ2-1; D is undetermined. The CDR3 consists of 14 residues. Germline V gives CDR1 SGHRS, CDR2 YFSETQ. The germline V and J ends were trimmed by 0 bases and 9 bases, with 13 bases remaining between them. The DNA of the CDR3 is TGCGCCAGCAGCTTGGAGGTTAACCTAGGTGAGCAGTTCTTC. Translating it yields CASSLEVNLGEQFF.

The chain employs TRBV29-1 and TRBJ1-2; no definite D call. The length of the CDR3 is 15 residues. In germline, CDR1 is SQVTM, CDR2 ANQGSEA. Deletions cut 4 bases from V and 3 bases from J, with 18 bases between. The CDR3 region is CSVAGFEETYYGYTF. The CDR3 nucleotides read TGCAGCGTTGCGGGTTTTGAGGAAACCTACTATGGCTACACCTTC.

The rearrangement joins TRBV27 to TRBJ1-2; D remains ambiguous. From germline, CDR1 is MNHEY and CDR2 SMNVEV (reference sequence). The CDR3 sequence is 14 residues long. Trimming pared 7 bases from V and 8 bases from J, leaving 20 bases between. CDR3 DNA sequence: TGTGCCAGCAACCCCTCCCGGGGTTTGGGAGGCTACACCTTC. It specifies CASNPSRGLGGYTF.

In DNA, the CDR3 is TGTGCCAGCAGACAAGGCGCCTTAGCGGGAGGCTACAATGAGCAGTTCTTC. This translates into CASRQGALAGGYNEQFF. This rearrangement joins TRBV27 to TRBJ2-1; 10 bases fit TRBD2. CDR1 MNHEY and CDR2 SMNVEV come from the germline V gene (reference sequence). The CDR3 extends over 17 amino acids. With 6 bases clipped from V and 3 bases from J, the junction kept 11 bases outside the gene matches.

V is TRBV13 and J is TRBJ2-7, with 11 bases lining up with TRBD2. The V gene's germline CDR1 is PRHDT and CDR2 FYEKMQ (reference sequence). V gave up 0 bases and J gave up 3 bases; unmatched junction bases: 1. The CDR3 contains 15 residues. CDR3 sequence: CASSLGTSGNYEQYF. The CDR3 region has the DNA TGTGCCAGCAGCTTAGGGACTAGCGGGAACTACGAGCAGTACTTC.

J is TRBJ2-7 and V is TRBV5-4; 8 bases map to TRBD1. V lost 4 bases, J lost 3 bases, and 12 bases stayed unmatched. The CDR3 totals 16 residues. Germline CDR1 SGHNT, CDR2 YYREEE (reference sequence). CDR3 protein: CASSPGQGRFVYEQYF. The CDR3 nucleotides read TGTGCCAGCAGCCCCGGACAGGGTCGGTTCGTCTACGAGCAGTACTTC.

This clone is a singleton in its sample. The chain is built from TRBV28 and TRBJ2-7; 8 bases agree with TRBD2. The V gene end was trimmed by 1 base and the J gene end by 2 bases; junction bases not matched to a gene: 1. Germline assignment: CDR1 MDHEN and CDR2 SYDVKM. The CDR3 spans 14 residues. DNA of the CDR3: TGTGCCAGCAGTTTATACGGGGGGGCCTACGAGCAGTACTTC. Residues: CASSLYGGAYEQYF.

This clone was seen a single time. The chain uses TRBV28 and TRBJ1-2; 7 bases are shared with TRBD1. The trim removed 5 bases at V and 4 bases at J, leaving 4 bases unmatched. Per germline, CDR1 MDHEN and CDR2 SYDVKM. The CDR3 runs 13 residues. CDR3 bases: TGTGCCAGCAGTATCGGGACAGTCTATGGCTACACCTTC. Protein sequence: CASSIGTVYGYTF.